This T cell receptor beta chain was retrieved from a study of early T cells in non-severe SARS-CoV-2 infection. This CDR3 has 15 residues. The germline V gene encodes CDR1 ENHRY and CDR2 SYGVKD. Trimming cost V 6 bases and J 2 bases, with 16 bases left between them. Findings and limits, study-wide: Private and CD4 specificities were missed by VDJdb matching, skewed to anti-spike CD8.

TCRdb processed the 5' RACE reads anew with MiXCR; each CDR3 protein has one entry. The sample holds approximately 50,000 distinct CDR3 sequences, about a tenth seen once. This clonotype was counted many times. Its antigen is currently unknown. The receptor comes from an adult who was a healthcare worker with PCR-confirmed SARS-CoV-2 infection or an uninfected control (not recorded which). The rearrangement joins TRBV10-3 to TRBJ1-1; D is perhaps TRBD1 (6 bases). The sequenced material came from whole blood. This CDR3 is CAIRSSGAGNTEAFF. CDR3 DNA: TGTGCCATCAGGAGTTCGGGGGCGGGTAACACTGAAGCTTTCTTT.